This TCR beta chain was identified in a study of blood T cells in healthy people across ages. This clonotype has just a few counts. From germline, CDR1 is SGDLS and CDR2 YYNGEE. V dropped 4 bases and J dropped 1; count of bases not matched to a gene: 8. There are 18 residues in the CDR3. A second PCR of about 7 to 11 cycles used a sample-barcoded 5' primer and a J-beta primer mix. Via MiXCR, TCRdb re-called the 5' RACE reads, giving one row per CDR3 protein. Of some 900,000 distinct CDR3 sequences listed, 29% are singletons. The chain is built from TRBV9 and TRBJ2-5; 15 bases fit TRBD2. The TCR was taken from a woman aged 80 or over in good health. The sample consisted of blood. In nucleotides, the CDR3 is TGTGCCAGCAGCACAGGGACTAGCGGGGGGCGCGGCCAAGAGACCCAGTACTTC. Protein product: CASSTGTSGGRGQETQYF. Variable domain in full (rest from reference TRBV9 and TRBJ2-5): DSGVTQTPKHLITATGQRVTLRCSPRSGDLSVYWYQQSLDQGLQFLIQYYNGEERAKGNILERFSAQQFPDLHSELNLSSLELGDSALYFCASSTGTSGGRGQETQYFGPGTRLLVL.